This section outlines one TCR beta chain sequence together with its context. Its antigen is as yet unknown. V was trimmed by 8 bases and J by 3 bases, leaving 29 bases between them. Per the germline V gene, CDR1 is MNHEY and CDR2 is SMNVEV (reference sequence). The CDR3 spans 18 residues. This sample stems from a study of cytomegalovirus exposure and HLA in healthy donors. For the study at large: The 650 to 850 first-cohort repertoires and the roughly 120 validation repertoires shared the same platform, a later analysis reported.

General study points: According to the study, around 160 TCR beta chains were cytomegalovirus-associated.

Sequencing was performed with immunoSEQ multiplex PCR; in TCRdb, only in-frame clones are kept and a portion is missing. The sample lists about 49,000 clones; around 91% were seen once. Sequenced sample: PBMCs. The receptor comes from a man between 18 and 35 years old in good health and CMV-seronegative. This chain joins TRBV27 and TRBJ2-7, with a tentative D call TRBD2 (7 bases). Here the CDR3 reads CASGLVGGGGGIFYEQYF. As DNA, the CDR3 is TGTGCCAGCGGATTAGTTGGAGGGGGGGGAGGGATATTCTACGAGCAGTACTTC.